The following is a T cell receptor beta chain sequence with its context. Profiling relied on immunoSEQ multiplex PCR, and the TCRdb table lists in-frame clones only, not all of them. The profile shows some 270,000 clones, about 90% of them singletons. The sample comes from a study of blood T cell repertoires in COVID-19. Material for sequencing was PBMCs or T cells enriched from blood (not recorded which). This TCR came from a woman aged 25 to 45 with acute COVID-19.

The CDR3 DNA sequence: TGTGCCACCAGTGATACAGGAGACGGAAAGACTAGCACAGATACGCAGTATTTT. Encoded protein: CATSDTGDGKTSTDTQYF. The chain recombines TRBV24-1 with TRBJ2-3; tentative D call: TRBD1 (5 bases). The V gene lost 3 bases and the J gene lost 0 bases, with 18 bases spanning the gap. This CDR3 has 18 amino acids. The germline V gene encodes CDR1 KGHDR and CDR2 SFDVKD.